The present T cell receptor (beta chain) was sequenced within a study of blood T cell repertoires in COVID-19. Study-wide background: Acute and convalescent COVID-19 specimens originated in the United States, Italy and Spain.

Assay: immunoSEQ multiplex PCR; the TCRdb copy retains only in-frame clones and omits some. The repertoire holds around 230,000 clones, with around 89% as singletons. Germline values: CDR1 MNHEY, CDR2 SVGAGI. The CDR3 length is 16 residues. Trimming shortened V by 0 bases and J by 5 bases, and 16 bases separated the two germline ends. This clone was detected only once. Those enrolled, adults aged about 18 to 95 years, came from about two dozen US areas. Sequences were obtained from PBMCs or T cells enriched from blood (not recorded which). The sequence came from a woman between 35 and 50 years old with acute COVID-19. The genes are TRBV6-5 and TRBJ1-2; D is ambiguous. Written as DNA, the CDR3 is TGTGCCAGCAGTTACTCGGCGGCGGGGTTAAATTATGGCTACACCTTC. It translates to CASSYSAAGLNYGYTF.